A single sample is the source of the 10 T cell receptor beta chains below, sequenced in a study of blood T cell repertoires in COVID-19. Clones were sequenced by immunoSEQ multiplex PCR, and TCRdb holds only the in-frame ones, with some missing. The sample records more than 350,000 clones, around 90% being singletons. Sequencing was carried out using peripheral blood. The receptors originated from a woman aged 30 to 39 with COVID-19, enrolled during active disease.

The chain carries TRBV10-3 and TRBJ1-2, with D possibly TRBD1 on 5 matching bases. The CDR3 is made up of 17 amino acids. Trimming left V 3 bases short and J 2 bases short, with 19 bases between. CDR1 is ENHRY and CDR2 is SYGVKD in the germline V gene. In DNA, the CDR3 is TGTGCCATCAGTGAATCTGCAGGGCGAAATACCAACTATGGCTACACCTTC. Translated: CAISESAGRNTNYGYTF.

CDR3 residues: CASKGGVASGSDNEQFF. CDR3 DNA: TGCGCCAGCAAAGGGGGGGTGGCTAGCGGGAGTGACAATGAGCAGTTCTTC. V usage is TRBV10-2 and J usage is TRBJ2-1; TRBD2 agrees at 10 bases. V trimming: 7 bases; J trimming: 5 bases; junction bases outside the gene matches: 14. This CDR3 contains 17 residues. CDR1 and CDR2 from the germline V gene are WSHSY and SAAADI.

The chain couples TRBV12-3 or TRBV12-4 to TRBJ2-7; the D gene is possibly TRBD1 (6 bases). The ends were cut back, 3 bases at V and 2 bases at J, with 8 bases in the middle. This CDR3 contains 13 residues. CDR3 sequence: CASSLPGAYEQYF. CDR3 DNA: TGTGCCAGCAGTTTGCCAGGGGCCTACGAGCAGTACTTC.

This chain links TRBV19 with TRBJ1-2, with 11 bases matching TRBD1. The CDR3 runs 14 residues. Germline trimming cut 7 bases from V and 7 bases from J; bases unmatched to any gene: 8. Germline V gene lookup returns CDR1 LNHDA and CDR2 SQIVND (reference sequence). CDR3 in amino acids: CASISGQGAGGYTF. CDR3 nucleotides: TGTGCCAGTATTAGTGGACAGGGGGCTGGTGGCTACACCTTC.

The CDR3 DNA sequence: TGTGCTAGTGGTTTGACCCAGGGGGGCGGTGCTTTCTTT. Protein product: CASGLTQGGGAFF. This chain links TRBV12-5 with TRBJ1-1, with 7 bases lining up with TRBD1. Trimming cost V 2 bases and J 11 bases; bases outside gene matches: 8. The V gene's germline CDR1 is LGHNT and CDR2 FRNRAP. The CDR3 has 13 amino acids.

The V and J genes are TRBV18 and TRBJ1-1; 8 bases map to TRBD1. CDR1 and CDR2 (germline): KGHSH, LQKENI. Germline trimming cut 5 bases from V and 0 bases from J; bases unmatched to any gene: 2. The CDR3 length is 14 residues. The CDR3 nucleotides read TGTGCCAGCTCAATGGACAGGGTGAACACTGAAGCTTTCTTT. Amino acid sequence: CASSMDRVNTEAFF. Filled out from reference TRBV18 and TRBJ1-1, the complete variable domain reads NAGVMQNPRHLVRRRGQEARLRCSPMKGHSHVYWYRQLPEEGLKFMVYLQKENIIDESGMPKERFSAEFPKEGPSILRIQQVVRGDSAAYFCASSMDRVNTEAFFGQGTRLTVV.

The J gene is TRBJ1-1, the V gene TRBV30; possible D gene TRBD1, 5 bases. Deletions cut 5 bases from V and 1 base from J, with 8 bases between. The germline V gene encodes CDR1 GTSNPN and CDR2 SVGIG (reference sequence). This CDR3 has 12 residues. For the CDR3, the DNA is TGTGCCTGGGGTCAGGGGAACACTGAAGCTTTCTTT. This codes for CAWGQGNTEAFF.

The chain combines TRBV19 with TRBJ2-5; TRBD2 matches at 9 bases. CDR3 length equals 15 residues. The V segment lost 5 bases and the J segment 3 bases; nucleotides outside the gene matches: 7. In germline, CDR1 is LNHDA, CDR2 SQIVND (reference sequence). In DNA form, the CDR3 reads TGTGCCAGTAGTTCCTTGGCGGGGGGGAAAGAGACCCAGTACTTC. Translation: CASSSLAGGKETQYF.

V and J are TRBV11-2 and TRBJ2-7; 8 nucleotides line up with TRBD2. The CDR3 is 15 residues long. CDR1 is SGHAT and CDR2 is FQNNGV in the germline V gene. The V gene end was trimmed by 2 bases and the J gene end by 4 bases; junction bases not matched to a gene: 7. The CDR3 protein is CASSLSGGPQYEQYF. In DNA, the CDR3 is TGTGCCAGCAGCTTATCGGGGGGGCCACAATACGAGCAGTACTTC.

In DNA form, the CDR3 reads TGTGCCAGCAGCTTGGGGGGAAACGATGAAAAACTGTTTTTT. This translates into CASSLGGNDEKLFF. The rearrangement joins TRBV7-9 to TRBJ1-4; possibly TRBD1 for D (5 bases). The germline gives CDR1 SEHNR, CDR2 FQNEAQ (reference sequence). V gave up 3 bases and J gave up 6 bases, with 11 bases separating them. This CDR3 is built from 14 residues.